A single sample is the source of the 7 T cell receptor beta chains below, sequenced in a study of T cell clonality in common variable immunodeficiency. The method was immunoSEQ multiplex PCR; TCRdb's version includes in-frame clones alone and lacks a portion of them. The repertoire yields 80,000 or so clones, none seen only once; the top ten contain 0.8%. The sequencing input was peripheral blood mononuclear cells. Receptor source: a person aged 18 to 70 in good health.

This clone was picked up many times. The read terminates 3 residues before the CDR3 end, so the remaining end is supplied by the germline J gene. The chain links TRBV20-1 to TRBJ1-3, with D unclear. Trimming removed 5 bases at V and 2 bases at J, with 13 bases between. CDR1 is DFQATT, CDR2 SNEGSKA, per germline (reference sequence). The CDR3 sequence is 14 residues long. The CDR3 sequence is CSAASGVTGNTIYF. The sequenced part of the CDR3 DNA is TGCAGTGCTGCGAGCGGGGTGACTGGAAACACC.

This clone was seen many times. The CDR3 end lies 3 residues beyond the end of the read and is filled in from the germline J gene. This rearrangement joins TRBV20-1 to TRBJ2-1; 8 bases line up with TRBD2. The length of the CDR3 is 16 residues. Germline CDR1 DFQATT, CDR2 SNEGSKA (reference sequence). J gave up 3 bases and V 1 base, and 8 bases lay outside the gene matches. CDR3 DNA (partial): TGCAGTGCTAGAGCCGAGCGGGAGCACGGCTACAATGAG. As protein: CSARAEREHGYNE. The CDR3 as a whole reads CSARAEREHGYNEQFF.

This clone appeared many times. The CDR3 end is not reached by the read, which stops 3 residues before it; the germline J gene fills it in. This rearrangement joins TRBV5-5 to TRBJ2-3; D gene unclear. Germline-derived CDR1 and CDR2 are SGHKS and YYEKEE (reference sequence). CDR3 length: 15 residues. V lost 0 bases to trimming and J lost 4 bases, with 12 bases between them. The chain's CDR3 is CASSLAPRSADTQYF. The part of the CDR3 DNA that was read is TGTGCCAGCAGCTTGGCTCCCCGATCGGCAGATACG. The full variable domain, in which reference TRBV5-5 and TRBJ2-3 provide the parts outside the CDR3, is DAGVTQSPTHLIKTRGQQVTLRCSPISGHKSVSWYQQVLGQGPQFIFQYYEKEERGRGNFPDRFSARQFPNYSSELNVNALLLGDSALYLCASSLAPRSADTQYFGPGTRLTVL.

This clone was counted many times. The CDR3 end is not reached by the read, which stops 3 residues before it; the germline J gene fills it in. V usage is TRBV5-4 and J usage is TRBJ2-5; 10 bases are a match to TRBD2. Trimming took 5 bases from V and 4 from J; bases not matched to a gene: 8. Germline values: CDR1 SGHNT, CDR2 YYREEE (reference sequence). The CDR3 is made up of 15 amino acids. The CDR3 protein is CASRGQAGGLETQYF. CDR3 DNA (partial): TGTGCCAGCAGAGGGCAAGCGGGAGGGTTAGAGACC. The complete variable domain, with remaining parts taken from reference TRBV5-4 and TRBJ2-5, reads ETGVTQSPTHLIKTRGQQVTLRCSSQSGHNTVSWYQQALGQGPQFIFQYYREEENGRGNFPPRFSGLQFPNYSSELNVNALELDDSALYLCASRGQAGGLETQYFGPGTRLLVL.

In this sample, this clone turned up many times. The read ends 3 residues shy of where the CDR3 ends; the end is completed using the germline J gene. The chain uses TRBV30 and TRBJ1-1; maybe TRBD1 (5 bases). CDR3 size: 13 residues. V lost 5 bases, J lost 4 bases, and 14 bases lay in between. Germline-derived CDR1 and CDR2 are GTSNPN and SVGIG (reference sequence). CDR3 loop: CAWVAGGFTEAFF. The DNA read from the CDR3 is TGTGCCTGGGTGGCCGGGGGATTCACTGAA.

This clone was observed at least ten times. The read terminates 3 residues before the CDR3 end, so the remaining end is supplied by the germline J gene. The chain is built from TRBV7-9 and TRBJ2-5, with D perhaps assigned TRBD1 or TRBD2 (7 bases each). CDR1 is SEHNR and CDR2 is FQNEAQ in the germline V gene (reference sequence). V was cut by 4 bases and J by 4 bases, with 13 bases left in between. This CDR3 is built from 14 residues. The CDR3 protein is CASSWEGARETQYF. Partial CDR3 DNA: TGTGCCAGCAGCTGGGAGGGGGCGAGAGAGACC.

In this sample, this clone turned up many times. The read comes to an end 3 residues before the CDR3 does, leaving the germline J gene to fill in the end. The gene calls are TRBV30 and TRBJ1-1, with 7 bases that match TRBD1. The germline gives CDR1 GTSNPN, CDR2 SVGIG (reference sequence). J was trimmed by 1 base and V by 3 bases; bases with no gene match: 5. The CDR3 is 14 residues long. The CDR3 bases that were read are TGTGCCTGGAGAAAAGGGGGCCCGAACACTGAA. It encodes CAWRKGGPNTE. The entire CDR3 protein is CAWRKGGPNTEAFF.